These 2 T cell receptor beta chains came from one sample sequenced in a study of cytomegalovirus exposure and HLA in healthy donors. PCR used 60 Vbeta primers and 13 Jbeta primers. Produced via immunoSEQ multiplex PCR; TCRdb's table is partial and in-frame only. In the table there are about 160,000 clones, approximately 80% of which are singletons. What was sequenced was PBMCs. The source is a man in his forties in good health and CMV-seronegative.

The V and J genes are TRBV10-2 and TRBJ2-1; 14 bases fit TRBD2. Looked up from germline, CDR1 is WSHSY and CDR2 is SAAADI. With 5 bases clipped from V and 0 bases from J, the junction kept 9 bases outside the gene matches. The CDR3 has 19 amino acids. The CDR3 bases are TGCGCCAGCAGTCCGGGACTAGCGGGGGCACTGAGCTCCTACAATGAGCAGTTCTTC. Translating gives CASSPGLAGALSSYNEQFF.

CDR3 loop: CASSLGQRDEQYF. The CDR3 region has the DNA TGCGCCAGCAGCTTGGGACAGCGGGACGAGCAGTACTTC. The chain combines TRBV5-1 with TRBJ2-7, with D perhaps matching TRBD2 (6 bases). CDR3 length: 13 amino acids. Germline values: CDR1 SGHRS, CDR2 YFSETQ. Trimming shortened V by 0 bases and J by 5 bases, and 9 bases separated the two germline ends.